The 9 T cell receptor beta chains below all came from one sample that was sequenced in a study of T cells in Graves' hyperthyroidism and ophthalmopathy. Amplified regions were TCR beta CDR3 sequences from RNA transcripts. First-round RT-PCR with HTBI primers amplified the TCR CDR3 region. MiXCR was run by TCRdb on the multiplex PCR reads, yielding one entry per CDR3 protein. The sample lists 300,000 to 450,000 distinct CDR3 sequences, around 13% occurring once. The sample comprised blood. These receptor sequences come from a woman aged 60 to 75 with Graves' hyperthyroidism.

This clonotype was seen many times. The chain carries TRBV6-1 and TRBJ1-5, with D tentatively TRBD1 (5 bases). The V end was cut by 4 bases, the J end by 5 bases, with 9 bases between. This CDR3 contains 13 residues. The germline gives CDR1 MNHNS, CDR2 SASEGT. Here the CDR3 DNA reads TGTGCCAGCAGTGGGGGGGGAGATCAGCCCCAGCATTTT. Its translation: CASSGGGDQPQHF.

This clonotype occurred many times. The V and J genes are TRBV7-9 and TRBJ2-7; 8 positions agree with TRBD2. Trimming removed 3 bases from V and 3 bases from J; junction bases left unmatched: 7. Looked up from germline, CDR1 is SEHNR and CDR2 is FQNEAQ (reference sequence). The CDR3 contains 15 residues. Here the CDR3 reads CASSLSGRGFYEQYF. In DNA form, the CDR3 reads TGTGCCAGCAGCTTGAGCGGGAGAGGTTTCTACGAGCAGTACTTC.

The chain carries TRBV4-1 and TRBJ2-1, with D possibly matching TRBD2 (6 bases). This CDR3 region has 11 residues. The germline V gene encodes CDR1 MGHRA and CDR2 YSYEKL. Trimming cost V 4 bases and J 9 bases, with 7 bases left between them. CDR3 amino acids: CASSPGLEQFF. Here the CDR3 DNA reads TGCGCCAGCAGCCCGGGACTTGAGCAGTTCTTC.

This chain links TRBV29-1 with TRBJ1-1, with D perhaps TRBD1 (5 bases). Germline V gene sequence: CDR1 SQVTM, CDR2 ANQGSEA. The CDR3 is 11 amino acids. Trimming took 5 bases from V and 4 from J, leaving 8 bases between them. CDR3 residues: CSVTGGTEAFF. The CDR3 nucleotides read TGCAGCGTTACAGGCGGCACTGAAGCTTTCTTT.

This clonotype showed up many times. The CDR3 loop reads CSAKLGTGVRNIQYF. The CDR3 DNA reads as TGCAGTGCTAAACTCGGGACAGGGGTTAGAAACATTCAGTACTTC. J is TRBJ2-4 and V is TRBV20-1; 10 nucleotides line up with TRBD1. CDR1 and CDR2 (germline): DFQATT, SNEGSKA (reference sequence). The CDR3 sequence is 15 residues long. J gave up 6 bases and V 4 bases, and 9 bases lay outside the gene matches.

The sample holds many counts of this clonotype. The chain carries TRBV6-1 and TRBJ1-1, with 8 bases fitting TRBD1. In germline, CDR1 is MNHNS, CDR2 SASEGT. CDR3 length: 14 amino acids. J gave up 4 bases and V 8 bases, and 9 bases lay outside the gene matches. The CDR3 protein is CASGQGAAVTEAFF. The CDR3 region has the DNA TGTGCCAGCGGCCAGGGGGCAGCTGTCACTGAAGCTTTCTTT.

There are many counts of this clonotype. The rearrangement joins TRBV2 to TRBJ1-6; D ambiguous. CDR3 length equals 16 residues. V was shortened by 7 bases and J by 7 bases, with 20 bases between the two germline ends. Per the germline V gene, CDR1 is SNHLY and CDR2 is FYNNEI. CDR3 nucleotide sequence: TGTGCCAGCAACGACCTTACAGATTATCGGAATTCACCCCTCCACTTT. This gives the protein CASNDLTDYRNSPLHF.

This clonotype was recorded a few times. In nucleotides, the CDR3 is TGTGCCAGTAGTATAGGACAGGGAACGCGCGAGCAGTACTTC. Protein product: CASSIGQGTREQYF. The chain carries TRBV19 and TRBJ2-7, with TRBD1 matching 7 bases. Germline-derived CDR1 and CDR2 are LNHDA and SQIVND (reference sequence). The CDR3 covers 14 residues. Germline trimming cut 1 base from V and 6 bases from J; bases unmatched to any gene: 6.

This clonotype has only a few counts. This chain connects TRBV24-1 to TRBJ1-2, with 7 nucleotides matching TRBD1. Trimming took 4 bases from V and 4 from J; bases not matched to a gene: 11. The V gene's germline CDR1 is KGHDR and CDR2 SFDVKD. The CDR3 runs to 16 residues. This CDR3 reads CATSDSLPGGSYGYTF. The CDR3 nucleotides read TGTGCCACCAGTGACTCTTTACCAGGGGGATCCTATGGCTACACCTTC.